One and the same sample provided the 21 T cell receptor beta chains below, sequenced in a study of shared clonotypes between healthy human individuals. Sequencing was performed with immunoSEQ multiplex PCR; in TCRdb, only in-frame clones are kept and a portion is missing. In the table there are around 2.5 million clones, 93% of which are singletons. The sample consisted of naive CD4+ T cells from PBMCs. The subset denotes: CD45RA+ positively selected. These receptors were taken from a man aged 18 to 30 in good health. Some clones in this sample may be carry-over from other donors' samples.

DNA for the CDR3: TGTGCCAGCAGCTTAGGTTGGCGGGGAAGCACAGATACGCAGTATTTT. Protein sequence: CASSLGWRGSTDTQYF. This rearrangement joins TRBV7-2 to TRBJ2-3; tentative D call: TRBD2 (6 bases). Germline lookup yields CDR1 SGHTA and CDR2 FQGNSA. The ends were cut back, 1 base at V and 0 bases at J, with 11 bases in the middle. This CDR3 comprises 16 residues. The complete variable domain, with remaining parts taken from reference TRBV7-2 and TRBJ2-3, reads GAGVSQSPSNKVTEKGKDVELRCDPISGHTALYWYRQSLGQGLEFLIYFQGNSAPDKSGLPSDRFSAERTGGSVSTLTIQRTQQEDSAVYLCASSLGWRGSTDTQYFGPGTRLTVL.

V gene TRBV11-2 combines with J gene TRBJ2-3; D is perhaps TRBD2 (7 bases). Germline assignment: CDR1 SGHAT and CDR2 FQNNGV. Trimming removed 5 bases from V and 2 bases from J, with 23 bases in between. The CDR3 is 18 residues long. The CDR3 loop reads CASSLRGGVLQNTDTQYF. The DNA for the CDR3 is TGTGCCAGCAGCCTTAGGGGGGGCGTCCTACAGAACACAGATACGCAGTATTTT.

The chain couples TRBV11-1 to TRBJ2-5; 9 bases match TRBD2. CDR1 and CDR2 (germline): SGHAT, FQDESV (reference sequence). V lost 5 bases and J lost 4; bases outside the gene matches: 11. The CDR3 totals 16 residues. This CDR3 reads CASSTTIAGDVETQYF. The CDR3 region has the DNA TGTGCCAGCAGCACTACCATAGCGGGAGACGTAGAGACCCAGTACTTC.

A note on this clone: Other DNA sequences of this sample code for an identical CDR3. The gene calls are TRBV20-1 and TRBJ2-5, with a possible D match to TRBD1 (5 bases). The CDR3 is 11 residues long. The germline V gene encodes CDR1 DFQATT and CDR2 SNEGSKA (reference sequence). Trimming cost V 6 bases and J 4 bases, with 9 bases left between them. CDR3 DNA sequence: TGCAGTGCAAGAAGGGGAGAGACCCAGTACTTC. Its protein is CSARRGETQYF.

The CDR3 here is CASSSTQGDSGGYEQYF. The DNA of the CDR3 is TGCGCCAGCAGCTCTACCCAGGGGGATAGCGGGGGCTACGAGCAGTACTTC. The rearrangement links TRBV5-1 to TRBJ2-7; 9 nucleotides match TRBD2. Germline V lookup: CDR1 SGHRS, CDR2 YFSETQ. The ends lost 3 bases at V and 3 bases at J; junction bases unmatched: 13. This CDR3 has 17 residues. Using reference TRBV5-1 and TRBJ2-7 for the parts outside the CDR3, the full variable domain is KAGVTQTPRYLIKTRGQQVTLSCSPISGHRSVSWYQQTPGQGLQFLFEYFSETQRNKGNFPGRFSGRQFSNSRSEMNVSTLELGDSALYLCASSSTQGDSGGYEQYFGPGTRLTVT.

This clone was observed once. The rearrangement joins TRBV30 to TRBJ2-1, with D perhaps TRBD1 (6 bases). Trimming took off 4 bases at V and 0 bases at J, with 16 bases between the two ends. This CDR3 comprises 16 residues. Germline CDR1 is GTSNPN and CDR2 is SVGIG (reference sequence). For the CDR3, the DNA is TGTGCCTGGACGGTACAGGGCCATCGCTCCTACAATGAGCAGTTCTTC. Translated, it gives CAWTVQGHRSYNEQFF.

The chain links TRBV7-9 to TRBJ1-2; maybe TRBD1 (5 bases). From germline, CDR1 is SEHNR and CDR2 FQNEAQ (reference sequence). The CDR3 is 17 residues long. V gave up 0 bases and J gave up 8 bases, with 22 bases separating them. DNA for the CDR3: TGTGCCAGCAGCTTAGCCCCTAATCAGGGCGCAGTGAGAGGCTACACCTTC. Its translation: CASSLAPNQGAVRGYTF. The full variable domain, completed using reference TRBV7-9 and TRBJ1-2, is DTGVSQNPRHKITKRGQNVTFRCDPISEHNRLYWYRQTLGQGPEFLTYFQNEAQLEKSRLLSDRFSAERPKGSFSTLEIQRTEQGDSAMYLCASSLAPNQGAVRGYTFGSGTRLTVV.

CDR3 residues: CASSFPTGGGDEQYF. As DNA, the CDR3 is TGCGCCAGCAGCTTTCCGACAGGGGGAGGCGACGAGCAGTACTTC. The V and J genes are TRBV5-1 and TRBJ2-7, with 9 positions matching TRBD1. The CDR3 consists of 15 residues. CDR1 is SGHRS, CDR2 YFSETQ, per germline. The V segment lost 2 bases and the J segment 5 bases; nucleotides outside the gene matches: 8.

The chain uses TRBV19 and TRBJ1-1; D is possibly TRBD1 (5 bases). Trimming cost V 0 bases and J 10 bases, with 9 bases left between them. This CDR3 region has 12 residues. Germline assignment: CDR1 LNHDA and CDR2 SQIVND (reference sequence). In nucleotides, the CDR3 is TGTGCCAGTAGTATAGAGGGGAGGGGAGCTTTCTTT. This encodes CASSIEGRGAFF. Filled out from reference TRBV19 and TRBJ1-1, the complete variable domain reads DGGITQSPKYLFRKEGQNVTLSCEQNLNHDAMYWYRQDPGQGLRLIYYSQIVNDFQKGDIAEGYSVSREKKESFPLTVTSAQKNPTAFYLCASSIEGRGAFFGQGTRLTVV.

This clone has only one observation. The chain links TRBV21-1 to TRBJ2-1; no DNA check was done on the table's D call, TRBD2. TRBV21-1 is a known pseudogene. This CDR3 is 15 amino acids long. The CDR3 coding sequence is TGTGCCAGCAGCAAAGGGGCGGGAGTTACAAATGAGCAGTTCTTC. Translation: CASSKGAGVTNEQFF.

The CDR3 DNA sequence: TGCGCCAGCAGCCGCGCCGACAGTCGACCTGAAGCTTTCTTT. Amino acid sequence: CASSRADSRPEAFF. The chain combines TRBV4-1 with TRBJ1-1, with D possibly being TRBD1 (5 bases). Germline values: CDR1 MGHRA, CDR2 YSYEKL. The CDR3 extends over 14 amino acids. V was trimmed by 4 bases and J by 6 bases, leaving 15 bases between them.

This chain uses TRBV9 with TRBJ2-3; D unresolved. V dropped 4 bases and J dropped 1 base, with 16 bases sitting between them. Germline V gene lookup returns CDR1 SGDLS and CDR2 YYNGEE. This CDR3 is 16 amino acids long. The CDR3 region is CASSFPGWERTDTQYF. The CDR3 bases are TGTGCCAGCAGCTTCCCCGGGTGGGAACGCACAGATACGCAGTATTTT.

The chain recombines TRBV28 with TRBJ1-1; the D gene is possibly TRBD1 (6 bases). V was pared by 5 bases and J by 0 bases, with 16 bases between. The germline V gene has CDR1 MDHEN and CDR2 SYDVKM. The CDR3 consists of 16 residues. The CDR3 coding sequence is TGTGCCAGCAGTATGACAGGACGGGGCCTGAACACTGAAGCTTTCTTT. It yields the protein CASSMTGRGLNTEAFF.

The chain recombines TRBV25-1 with TRBJ2-7; 8 bases fit TRBD2. This CDR3 is 14 amino acids long. The trim removed 2 bases at V and 3 bases at J, leaving 3 bases unmatched. From germline, CDR1 is MGHDK and CDR2 SYGVNS. The CDR3 DNA reads as TGTGCCAGCAGTGAAGCGGGAGGCTTCTACGAGCAGTACTTC. Amino acids: CASSEAGGFYEQYF.

The chain joins TRBV19 to TRBJ1-3; 7 nucleotides agree with TRBD1. J gave up 8 bases and V 10 bases, and 8 bases lay outside the gene matches. In germline, CDR1 is LNHDA, CDR2 SQIVND (reference sequence). This CDR3 is built from 12 residues. Here the CDR3 reads CAISTGWDTIYF. As DNA, the CDR3 is TGTGCCATTTCGACAGGGTGGGACACCATATATTTT. Complete variable domain (other parts from reference TRBV19 and TRBJ1-3): DGGITQSPKYLFRKEGQNVTLSCEQNLNHDAMYWYRQDPGQGLRLIYYSQIVNDFQKGDIAEGYSVSREKKESFPLTVTSAQKNPTAFYLCAISTGWDTIYFGEGSWLTVV.

This clone has more than one count but fewer than ten. This chain uses TRBV15 with TRBJ1-1; no definite D call. Trimming cost V 1 base and J 1 base, with 10 bases left between them. The CDR3 has 15 amino acids. CDR1 and CDR2 from the germline V gene are LNHNV and YYDKDF (reference sequence). The CDR3 reads CATSRGEITNTEAFF. In DNA form, the CDR3 reads TGTGCCACCAGCAGAGGGGAGATCACGAACACTGAAGCTTTCTTT.

The chain couples TRBV28 to TRBJ2-1, with D unclear. Germline V gene data show CDR1 as MDHEN and CDR2 as SYDVKM. V dropped 6 bases and J dropped 2 bases, with 8 bases sitting between them. This CDR3 is built from 13 residues. CDR3 residues: CASRPSPYNEQFF. In DNA, the CDR3 is TGTGCCAGCAGGCCTTCGCCCTACAATGAGCAGTTCTTC.

This clone was seen once. The chain recombines TRBV4-1 with TRBJ1-5, with D perhaps TRBD1 (5 bases). V lost 4 bases and J 0 bases, leaving 7 bases between the germline ends. Germline V gene lookup returns CDR1 MGHRA and CDR2 YSYEKL. This CDR3 has 14 residues. The CDR3 loop reads CASSLGTSNQPQHF. The CDR3, as DNA: TGCGCCAGCAGCCTTGGGACTAGCAATCAGCCCCAGCATTTT.

The V call is TRBV5-6, the J call TRBJ2-1; TRBD2 aligns across 7 bases. Germline loops: CDR1 SGHDT, CDR2 YYEEEE. Germline trimming cut 7 bases from V and 0 bases from J; bases unmatched to any gene: 4. The CDR3 sequence is 14 residues long. The CDR3 loop reads CASWASGSYNEQFF. The CDR3 DNA reads TGTGCCAGCTGGGCTAGCGGCTCCTACAATGAGCAGTTCTTC.

The rearrangement uses TRBV11-2 and TRBJ2-7; D not resolved. The V end lost 2 bases, the J end lost 6 bases, and 23 bases lay between the germline ends. The CDR3 extends over 17 amino acids. Germline assignment: CDR1 SGHAT and CDR2 FQNNGV. In nucleotides, the CDR3 is TGTGCCAGCAGCTTAAGAGGTCTTCAGCGTTTCCTCTCCGAGCAGTACTTC. Protein: CASSLRGLQRFLSEQYF.

The rearrangement uses TRBV19 and TRBJ1-1; D is unresolved. The V gene's germline CDR1 is LNHDA and CDR2 SQIVND (reference sequence). The CDR3 loop spans 12 amino acids. Trimming took off 1 base at V and 4 bases at J, with 4 bases between the two ends. The CDR3 bases are TGTGCCAGTAGTATAGTGGCCACTGAAGCTTTCTTT. It translates to CASSIVATEAFF.